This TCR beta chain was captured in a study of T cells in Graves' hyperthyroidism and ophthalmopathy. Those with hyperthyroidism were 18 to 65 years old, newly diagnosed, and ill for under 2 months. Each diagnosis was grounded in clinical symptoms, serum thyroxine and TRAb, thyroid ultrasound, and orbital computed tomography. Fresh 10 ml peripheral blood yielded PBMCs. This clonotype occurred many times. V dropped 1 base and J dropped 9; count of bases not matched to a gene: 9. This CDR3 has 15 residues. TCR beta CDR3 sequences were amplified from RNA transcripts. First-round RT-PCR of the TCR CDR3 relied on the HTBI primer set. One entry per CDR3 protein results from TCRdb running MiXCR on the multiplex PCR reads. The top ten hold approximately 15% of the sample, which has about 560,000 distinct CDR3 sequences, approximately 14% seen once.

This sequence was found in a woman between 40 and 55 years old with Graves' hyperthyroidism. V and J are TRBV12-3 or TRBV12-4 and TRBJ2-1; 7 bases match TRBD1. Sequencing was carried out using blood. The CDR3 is CASSLGRGLSSEQFF. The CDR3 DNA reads TGTGCCAGCAGTTTAGGAAGGGGGCTATCTAGTGAGCAGTTCTTC.